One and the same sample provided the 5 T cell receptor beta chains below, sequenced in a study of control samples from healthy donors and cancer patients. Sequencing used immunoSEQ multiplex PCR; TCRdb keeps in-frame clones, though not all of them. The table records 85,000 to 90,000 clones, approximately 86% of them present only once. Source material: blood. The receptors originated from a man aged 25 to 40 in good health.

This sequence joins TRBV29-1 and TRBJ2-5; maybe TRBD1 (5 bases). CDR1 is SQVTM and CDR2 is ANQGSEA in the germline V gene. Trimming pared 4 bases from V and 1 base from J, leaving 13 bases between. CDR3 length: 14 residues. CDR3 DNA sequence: TGCAGCGTTGCCAGGGTGGGGCCCCAAGAGACCCAGTACTTC. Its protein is CSVARVGPQETQYF.

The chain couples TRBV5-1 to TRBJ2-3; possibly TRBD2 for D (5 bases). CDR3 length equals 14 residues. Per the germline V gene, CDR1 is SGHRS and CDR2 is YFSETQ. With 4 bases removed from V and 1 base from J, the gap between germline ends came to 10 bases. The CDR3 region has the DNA TGCGCCAGCAGCCTCAGCGGACGCACAGATACGCAGTATTTT. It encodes CASSLSGRTDTQYF.

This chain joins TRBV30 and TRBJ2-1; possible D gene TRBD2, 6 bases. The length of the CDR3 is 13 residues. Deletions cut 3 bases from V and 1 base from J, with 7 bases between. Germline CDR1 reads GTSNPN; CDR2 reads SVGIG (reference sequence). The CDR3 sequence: CAWRGGSYNEQFF. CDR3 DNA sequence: TGTGCCTGGAGGGGGGGTTCCTACAATGAGCAGTTCTTC.

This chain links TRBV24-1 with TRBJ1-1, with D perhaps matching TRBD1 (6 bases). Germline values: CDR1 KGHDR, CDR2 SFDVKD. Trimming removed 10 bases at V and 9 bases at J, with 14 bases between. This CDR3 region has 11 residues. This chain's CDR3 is CATRAQGKAFF. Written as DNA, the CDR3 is TGTGCCACTAGAGCACAGGGCAAAGCTTTCTTT.

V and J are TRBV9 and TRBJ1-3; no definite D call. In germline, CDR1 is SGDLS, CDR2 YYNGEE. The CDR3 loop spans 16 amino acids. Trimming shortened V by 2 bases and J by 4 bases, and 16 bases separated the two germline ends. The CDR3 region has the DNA TGTGCCAGCAGCGTGAGAGAGAGGGTTTCCGGAAACACCATATATTTT. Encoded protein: CASSVRERVSGNTIYF.